Listed below are T cell receptor beta chains from one sample, sequenced in a study of beta chain features in type 1 diabetes. Using immunoSEQ multiplex PCR, the repertoire was profiled, and TCRdb retains in-frame clones only, with some absent. Of under 150,000 clones listed, around 8.8% are singletons. Sequenced sample: central memory CD4+ T cells from blood. These receptors came from a man in his thirties or forties with type 1 diabetes. CDR3s include the opening cysteine and the closing phenylalanine or tryptophan. The D gene is left open where the match is weak. The size of a clone is reported for some rows only, either as once, few or many, or as a class for expanded clones.

clone size,J gene,V gene,D gene,CDR3 DNA,CDR3 protein
.,TRBJ2-2,TRBV9,.,TGTGCCAGCAGCGTAGTGAGCGGGGAGCTGTTTTTT,CASSVVSGELFF
many,TRBJ2-3,TRBV4-1,TRBD2,TGCGCCAGCAGCCAACCGCACCTTACTAGCGGGGGAGGAACCCGCACAGATACGCAGTATTTT,CASSQPHLTSGGGTRTDTQYF
few,TRBJ1-5,TRBV16,.,TGTGCCAGCAGCCAGACATCAAATCAGCCCCAGCATTTT,CASSQTSNQPQHF
few,TRBJ2-3,TRBV18,.,TGTGCCAGCTCACCGGGAGAGGAGGATACGCAGTATTTT,CASSPGEEDTQYF
few,TRBJ1-6,TRBV7-2,.,TGTGCCAGCAGCCGAACAGGGAATAATTCACCCCTCCACTTT,CASSRTGNNSPLHF
.,TRBJ1-1,TRBV28,TRBD1,TGTGCCAGCAGTTTAGGGACAGGGGGCACTGAAGCTTTCTTT,CASSLGTGGTEAFF
.,TRBJ2-5,TRBV25-1,.,TGTGCCAGCAGTGAATTGGGGCAGACACTCCAGTACTTC,CASSELGQTLQYF
.,TRBJ1-4,TRBV6-5,TRBD1,TGTGCCAGCAGCCCGACAGGGGTCGAAAAACTGTTTTTT,CASSPTGVEKLFF
few,TRBJ1-3,TRBV30,TRBD1,TGTGCCTGGAGTGTACTGGGGACAGTTACCACCATATATTTT,CAWSVLGTVTTIYF
few,TRBJ2-2,TRBV7-3,.,TGTGCCAGCAGCTTAAGGCCCATCAACACCGGGGAGCTGTTTTTT,CASSLRPINTGELFF
few,TRBJ2-3,TRBV2,.,TGTGCCAGCAGTGAAGTAGGGGGGGGGCCGGTCCGTCATACGCAGTATTTT,CASSEVGGGPVRHTQYF
few,TRBJ2-1,TRBV7-8,.,TGTGCCAGCAGCTTAGGGGGTAGCGGAGCAACTTACAATGAGCAGTTCTTC,CASSLGGSGATYNEQFF
few,TRBJ2-7,TRBV6-5,.,TGTGCCAGCAGTTACTCGAGCCACGAGCAGTACTTC,CASSYSSHEQYF
many,TRBJ2-7,TRBV7-2,.,TGTGCCAGCAGCCTAGGACAGAGCTCCTACGAGCAGTACTTC,CASSLGQSSYEQYF
.,TRBJ2-3,TRBV11-2,.,TGTGCCAGCAGCTACGGGGGAAAGGATACGCAGTATTTT,CASSYGGKDTQYF
.,TRBJ2-3,TRBV9,TRBD2,TGTGCCAGCAGCTCGACTAGCGGGGGGGGAGATACGCAGTATTTT,CASSSTSGGGDTQYF
few,TRBJ2-7,TRBV6-1,.,TGTGCCAGCAACCGACAGAACTCCTACGAGCAGTACTTC,CASNRQNSYEQYF
.,TRBJ2-7,TRBV29-1,TRBD1,TGCAGCGTCCTCAGGGGGACAGGGGCGAGCGAGCAGTACTTC,CSVLRGTGASEQYF
few,TRBJ1-2,TRBV10-3,.,TGTGCCATCAGTGGGGAAGGGACTGGCTATGGCTACACCTTC,CAISGEGTGYGYTF
many,TRBJ2-3,TRBV30,.,TGTGCCTGGGTCGGCTTACAGAGCACAGATACGCAGTATTTT,CAWVGLQSTDTQYF
.,TRBJ2-3,TRBV29-1,TRBD1,TGCAGCGTTGAAGAAGGGGGACAGGCCGAGGATACGCAGTATTTT,CSVEEGGQAEDTQYF
.,TRBJ1-1,TRBV4-1,.,TGCGCCAGCAGCCGGTCAGGGATGAACACTGAAGCTTTCTTT,CASSRSGMNTEAFF
.,TRBJ2-5,TRBV11-2,.,TGTGCCAGCAGCCAAGATCCAGGGATCTTGACCCAGTACTTC,CASSQDPGILTQYF
few,TRBJ2-7,TRBV7-9,.,TGTGCCAGCACCGAGAGGGGGGGGGCTCTGGACGAGCAGTACTTC,CASTERGGALDEQYF
few,TRBJ2-3,TRBV6-6,.,TGTGCCAGCAGTTGGAGGCCTGTCGGAGATACGCAGTATTTT,CASSWRPVGDTQYF
.,TRBJ2-6,TRBV7-3,.,TGTGCCAGCAGCTACCTTTCCCCCGTTTCCAGGGGAACCTCTGGGGCCAACGTCCTGACTTTC,CASSYLSPVSRGTSGANVLTF
.,TRBJ2-7,TRBV4-3,.,TGCGCCAGCAGCCTACGGGGAGGCGAGCAGTACTTC,CASSLRGGEQYF
.,TRBJ2-5,TRBV28,.,TGTGCCAGCAGTAATCCAGGAGGCCCAGAGACCCAGTACTTC,CASSNPGGPETQYF
few,TRBJ2-2,TRBV5-1,.,TGCGCCAGTACATCAGCGACAGGATTATCAGGGGAGCTGTTTTTT,CASTSATGLSGELFF
.,TRBJ2-1,TRBV7-2,.,TGTGCCAGCAATACGGACTATTACTACAATGAGCAGTTCTTC,CASNTDYYYNEQFF
few,TRBJ1-2,TRBV5-1,TRBD1,TGCGCCAGCAGCTTAGCACAGGGGGCCGATGGCTACACCTTC,CASSLAQGADGYTF
.,TRBJ1-4,TRBV4-1,.,TGCGCCAGCAGCAGACAGCAGTCGGCTAATGAAAAACTGTTTTTT,CASSRQQSANEKLFF
.,TRBJ1-2,TRBV30,.,TGTGCCTGGAGCCGCGACAGGCGGACCTATGGCTACACCTTC,CAWSRDRRTYGYTF
.,TRBJ2-5,TRBV28,.,TGTGCCAGCAGTTTTGGGGACAACCAAGAGACCCAGTACTTC,CASSFGDNQETQYF
many,TRBJ2-5,TRBV4-3,.,TGCGCCAGCAGCGTTAGCGTGGGGGAGACCCAGTACTTC,CASSVSVGETQYF
few,TRBJ1-3,TRBV9,.,TGTGCCAGCAGCGTGCAGGGGACCTCTGGAAACACCATATATTTT,CASSVQGTSGNTIYF
few,TRBJ1-4,TRBV15,.,TGTGCCACCAGCAGCGAAACGGCGGGGAATGAAAAACTGTTTTTT,CATSSETAGNEKLFF
.,TRBJ1-1,TRBV7-2,.,TGTGCCAGCAGCGGCCCGGTGAGGACTGAAGCTTTCTTT,CASSGPVRTEAFF
few,TRBJ2-1,TRBV7-6,TRBD1,TGTGCCAGCAGTAGGGACAGCCTCTACAATGAGCAGTTCTTC,CASSRDSLYNEQFF
.,TRBJ2-3,TRBV7-2,.,TGTGCCAGCAGCCGGGACAACTCTGGGGATACGCAGTATTTT,CASSRDNSGDTQYF
few,TRBJ2-2,TRBV11-2,TRBD2,TGTGCCAGCAGCTTAAGGGAGCGGGGGCGGTGGACCGGGGAGCTGTTTTTT,CASSLRERGRWTGELFF
many,TRBJ1-6,TRBV2,TRBD1,TGTGCCAGCATGGGGCCTAAACAGGGGCGAGCACCCCTCCACTTT,CASMGPKQGRAPLHF
few,TRBJ2-5,TRBV4-2,TRBD2,TGTGCCAGCAGCCCCAATGGGGGCGGGGGGGCCGGGGCCCAGTACTTC,CASSPNGGGGAGAQYF
.,TRBJ1-4,TRBV15,.,TGTGCCACCAGCAGAGATCGAGGGGGGGTAATCAGTTATGAAAAACTGTTTTTT,CATSRDRGGVISYEKLFF
.,TRBJ2-3,TRBV2,TRBD2,TGTGCCAGCGGCTCACAGCGGGGGACAGATACGCAGTATTTT,CASGSQRGTDTQYF
.,TRBJ1-1,TRBV18,TRBD1,TGTGCCAGCTCACCTCAAGACAGGGGTACTGAAGCTTTCTTT,CASSPQDRGTEAFF
few,TRBJ2-1,TRBV7-9,TRBD1,TGTGCCAGCAGCCCCCAAAGGGGCAGGGGGCTTGACAATGAGCAGTTCTTC,CASSPQRGRGLDNEQFF
.,TRBJ2-1,TRBV5-4,TRBD2,TGTGCCAGCAGCTTGCGGGGGGGGCTCTCCTACAATGAGCAGTTCTTC,CASSLRGGLSYNEQFF
few,TRBJ2-2,TRBV7-3,TRBD1,TGTGCCAGCAGCTCGGGACAGGCCACGGGGGAGCTGTTTTTT,CASSSGQATGELFF
few,TRBJ2-7,TRBV19,.,TGTGCCAGTAGCAGGGACTCGATCAGTTACGAGCAGTACTTC,CASSRDSISYEQYF
.,TRBJ1-3,TRBV18,TRBD1,TGTGCCAGCTCACCAAGGGACAGGGGAGACACCATATATTTT,CASSPRDRGDTIYF
many,TRBJ2-7,TRBV18,TRBD1,TGTGCCAGCTCAACTACCGGGACAGGCTCCTACGAGCAGTACTTC,CASSTTGTGSYEQYF
few,TRBJ2-2,TRBV7-9,.,TGTGCCAGCAGCCTAAGGGGAAACACCGGGGAGCTGTTTTTT,CASSLRGNTGELFF
few,TRBJ1-4,TRBV4-2,.,TGTGCCAGCAGCCAAGAATATTGGGGACAAGATGAAAAACTGTTTTTT,CASSQEYWGQDEKLFF
.,TRBJ2-7,TRBV5-6,TRBD1,TGTGCCAGCAGTGGCTTTGGGGGACAGATACAGTACTTC,CASSGFGGQIQYF